This T cell receptor beta chain originates from a study of shared clonotypes between healthy human individuals. The wider study: Per-donor plates numbered three CD4 naive, three CD4 memory, two CD8 naive and one CD8 memory.

Data came from immunoSEQ multiplex PCR; TCRdb stores just in-frame clones and leaves some out. This sample carries 600,000 to 750,000 clones, around 72% of them seen once, and the ten largest clones take around 1.8%. CDR1 is WNHNN and CDR2 is SYGVQD in the germline V gene (reference sequence). The CDR3 extends over 15 amino acids. V was clipped by 3 bases and J by 0 bases, with 10 bases between them. This chain uses TRBV10-1 with TRBJ2-3, with D possibly being TRBD2 (6 bases). The sample comprised memory CD4+ T cells sorted from blood. This sample's subset: CD45RA-negative fraction. This TCR came from a woman aged 30 to 39 in good health. CDR3 nucleotides: TGCGCCAGCAGTGATCCCAGCGGGAGCACAGATACGCAGTATTTT. Translated, it gives CASSDPSGSTDTQYF.